The rows below give T cell receptor beta chains drawn from one sample of a study of blood T cell repertoires in COVID-19. The protocol was immunoSEQ multiplex PCR, while the TCRdb copy is restricted to in-frame clones and leaves out a portion. The table includes under 300,000 clones, 80% to 95% detected once. Sequencing was performed on peripheral blood. The origin of the receptors is a man aged 25-45 years with COVID-19, enrolled during active disease. Both conserved end residues are part of each CDR3. The order of the fields is J gene, clone size, V gene, D gene, CDR3 DNA, CDR3 protein. D genes are given only for firm matches. Expanded clones get a size class; other rows say once, few or many, or leave the size out.

>TRBJ1-6|.|TRBV6-1|TRBD1
TGTGCCAGCAGTGAAGCTGTAGGGGGCCTTTTAACACCCCTCCACTTT
CASSEAVGGLLTPLHF
>TRBJ2-6|.|TRBV27|.
TGTGCCAGCAGTTCCATCATGACCTCTACAGGGAGTGGGGCCAACGTCCTGACTTTC
CASSSIMTSTGSGANVLTF
>TRBJ1-2|.|TRBV6-5|.
TGTGCCAGCAGGGGGGGAGGGTTCTCAGGTGGCTACACCTTC
CASRGGGFSGGYTF
>TRBJ1-2|.|TRBV5-5|TRBD1
TGTGCCAGCAGCCCCAAGGACAGGGAATATGGCTACACCTTC
CASSPKDREYGYTF
>TRBJ2-7|.|TRBV10-2|.
TGCGCCAGCACTTTTGCAGGGGCCTACGAGCAGTACTTC
CASTFAGAYEQYF
>TRBJ2-7|.|TRBV30|TRBD1
TGTGCCTGGAGTGTAGGGGACAGGGGGACCGAGCAGTACTTC
CAWSVGDRGTEQYF
>TRBJ1-2|.|TRBV6-4|.
TGTGCCAGCAGTCAAGGGGGACACAACTATGGCTACACCTTC
CASSQGGHNYGYTF
>TRBJ1-4|few|TRBV29-1|.
TGCAGCGTTGAAGACCTTTCAGGAAATGGTAATGAAAAACTGTTTTTT
CSVEDLSGNGNEKLFF
>TRBJ1-1|.|TRBV25-1|.
TGTGCCAGCAGTGCCAGGGGCAGAGTCACTGAAGCTTTCTTT
CASSARGRVTEAFF
>TRBJ1-5|once|TRBV7-6|TRBD1
TGTGCCAGCAGTTCCTCCGACAGGGGAAGCAATCAGCCCCAGCATTTT
CASSSSDRGSNQPQHF
>TRBJ2-1|.|TRBV7-3|TRBD2
TGTGCCAGCAGCTCCCGGGTAGCGGGGGGACACTTGAACACCTACAATGAGCAGTTCTTC
CASSSRVAGGHLNTYNEQFF
>TRBJ2-2|.|TRBV11-1|TRBD2
TGTGCCAGCAGCTTAACCAGCGGGGGGCCCGGGGAGCTGTTTTTT
CASSLTSGGPGELFF
>TRBJ1-2|.|TRBV21-1|.
TGTGCCAGCAGCAAAGGGGAATGGGGAGGGTATGGCTACACCTTC
CASSKGEWGGYGYTF
>TRBJ2-3|.|TRBV2|TRBD1
TGTGCCAGCAGTGCCCACGGACAGGGAACAGATACGCAGTATTTT
CASSAHGQGTDTQYF
>TRBJ1-2|.|TRBV5-1|.
TGCGCCAGCAGTGGCGGGGGAAATAACTATGGCTACACCTTC
CASSGGGNNYGYTF
>TRBJ2-7|.|TRBV24-1|.
TGTGCCACCAGTGGCCAGGGATTCTCCTACGAGCAGTACTTC
CATSGQGFSYEQYF
>TRBJ2-5|.|TRBV5-4|.
TGTGCCAGCAGCAGCGAGGTGGTGGAGACCCAGTACTTC
CASSSEVVETQYF
>TRBJ2-5|.|TRBV19|TRBD1
TGTGCCAGTAGTGCCCAGGGGGCCGGAGAGACCCAGTACTTC
CASSAQGAGETQYF
>TRBJ1-3|.|TRBV6-6|TRBD1
TGTGCCAGCACCCCTAAGGACAGGGTTTCTGGAAACACCATATATTTT
CASTPKDRVSGNTIYF
>TRBJ1-2|.|TRBV10-3|TRBD1
TGTGCCATCACCACGGACAGGATTATTGACTACACCTTC
CAITTDRIIDYTF
>TRBJ1-4|few|TRBV11-2|.
TGTGCCAGCAGCCGCGGAGAGATCACTAATGAAAAACTGTTTTTT
CASSRGEITNEKLFF
>TRBJ1-5|.|TRBV19|.
TGTGCCAGTAGTATCCCCGACATAATTAGCAATCAGCCCCAGCATTTT
CASSIPDIISNQPQHF
>TRBJ1-2|.|TRBV7-9|TRBD1
TGTGCCAGCAGCCCCGGGACAGTCGGCTATGGCTACACCTTC
CASSPGTVGYGYTF
>TRBJ2-7|.|TRBV10-2|.
TGCGCCAGCAGTGGGATAAGGACAGCCACCTACGAGCAGTACTTC
CASSGIRTATYEQYF
>TRBJ2-6|once|TRBV6-6|TRBD1
TGTGCCAGCAGACCCCCGACAGGGGACGGGGCCAACGTCCTGACTTTC
CASRPPTGDGANVLTF
>TRBJ2-2|.|TRBV29-1|.
TGCAGCGTATTAGAAACCGGGGAGCTGTTTTTT
CSVLETGELFF
>TRBJ1-2|.|TRBV19|TRBD1
TGTGCCAGTAGTACGACAGGGCGGGTCTATGGCTACACCTTC
CASSTTGRVYGYTF
>TRBJ2-1|.|TRBV6-5|TRBD2
TGTGCCAGCAGTTACTTGCGGGGGGAGCAGTTCTTC
CASSYLRGEQFF
>TRBJ1-2|.|TRBV30|TRBD1
TGTGCCTGGAGTGTGGACAGGGGGCATAGCTACACCTTC
CAWSVDRGHSYTF
>TRBJ2-2|.|TRBV4-2|TRBD2
TGTGCCAGCAGCCTCGGACTAGCGGGGGCCGAGAACACCGGGGAGCTGTTTTTT
CASSLGLAGAENTGELFF
>TRBJ2-7|.|TRBV4-1|TRBD2
TGCGCCAGCAGCCAAGATCAGAGAAGAGCGGGGTTCTCCTACGAGCAGTACTTC
CASSQDQRRAGFSYEQYF
>TRBJ1-5|.|TRBV2|.
TGTGCCAGCAGTGGTGTGGTGCGGGGCAATCAGCCCCAGCATTTT
CASSGVVRGNQPQHF
>TRBJ2-1|.|TRBV10-3|TRBD2
TGTGCCATCAGTGGAACCGGGACTAGCGGTGGGTGGAATGAGCAGTTCTTC
CAISGTGTSGGWNEQFF
>TRBJ2-7|few|TRBV5-1|TRBD1
TGCGCCAGCAGCTTGTTCAGGGGGCAGAAGGAGGAGCAGTACTTC
CASSLFRGQKEEQYF
>TRBJ1-6|.|TRBV5-4|TRBD1
TGTGCCAGCAGCTCCGTCGGGACAGCAAATTCACCCCTCCACTTT
CASSSVGTANSPLHF
>TRBJ1-1|.|TRBV9|TRBD1
TGTGCCAGCATGGAGGGACAGGACGATTCTGAAGCTTTCTTT
CASMEGQDDSEAFF
>TRBJ2-5|.|TRBV4-1|TRBD1
TGCGCCAGCAGCCGATTACAGGGGATGAGGGAGACCCAGTACTTC
CASSRLQGMRETQYF
>TRBJ2-2|.|TRBV9|.
TGTGCCAGCAGCGGGGGAGGTTCCACCGGGGAGCTGTTTTTT
CASSGGGSTGELFF
>TRBJ2-7|.|TRBV6-2/TRBV6-3|.
TGTGCCAGCAGTTACTTACCAGGAAGTTACGAGCAGTACTTC
CASSYLPGSYEQYF
>TRBJ1-4|few|TRBV5-3|TRBD1
TGTGCCAGGCCGACAGGGAGGAATGAAAAACTGTTTTTT
CARPTGRNEKLFF
>TRBJ2-1|.|TRBV6-6|TRBD1
TGTGCCAGCGAACCGGAGCCGGGACAGAACTACAATGAGCAGTTCTTC
CASEPEPGQNYNEQFF
>TRBJ1-1|.|TRBV6-2/TRBV6-3|.
TGTGCCAGCAGTTACCTGAGCGTCAACACTGAAGCTTTCTTT
CASSYLSVNTEAFF
>TRBJ1-2|.|TRBV2|TRBD1
TGTGCCAGCAGTCATAACTTCCCCCACCTGAGAGACAGGGGCTATGGCTACACCTTC
CASSHNFPHLRDRGYGYTF
>TRBJ1-1|.|TRBV11-2|.
TGTGCCAGCAGCTTCAACAGGCGAGTTATGAACACTGAAGCTTTCTTT
CASSFNRRVMNTEAFF
>TRBJ1-2|.|TRBV5-4|.
TGTGCCAGCAGCTTTTTGACAGTGGATTTGGATTATGGCTACACCTTC
CASSFLTVDLDYGYTF
>TRBJ1-3|.|TRBV7-9|.
TGTGCCAGCAGCTCGGAAACAGGGGGAAACACCATATATTTT
CASSSETGGNTIYF
>TRBJ2-3|.|TRBV19|.
TGTGCCAGTAGTATTGCAGACACCACAGATACGCAGTATTTT
CASSIADTTDTQYF
>TRBJ2-5|.|TRBV5-1|TRBD2
TGCGCCAGCAGCGAGGCCACAGCGGGGACCCAAGAGACCCAGTACTTC
CASSEATAGTQETQYF
>TRBJ1-1|.|TRBV19|.
TGTGCCAGTAGTATTTCCCCAGGATGGGGCGTGAACACTGAAGCTTTCTTT
CASSISPGWGVNTEAFF
>TRBJ1-2|once|TRBV2|.
TGTGCCAGCAGGGTTCCAGGGGACCCATATGGCTACACCTTC
CASRVPGDPYGYTF